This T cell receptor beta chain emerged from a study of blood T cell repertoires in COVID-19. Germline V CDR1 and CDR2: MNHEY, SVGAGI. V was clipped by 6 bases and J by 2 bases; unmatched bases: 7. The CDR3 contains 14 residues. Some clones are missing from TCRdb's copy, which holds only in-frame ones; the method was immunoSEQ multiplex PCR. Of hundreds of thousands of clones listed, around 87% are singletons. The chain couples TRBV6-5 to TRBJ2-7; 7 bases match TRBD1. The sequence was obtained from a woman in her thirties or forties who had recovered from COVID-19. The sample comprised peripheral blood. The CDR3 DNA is TGTGCCAGCAGCCGACAGGGAGCTACCTACGAGCAGTACTTC. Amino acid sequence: CASSRQGATYEQYF.